Below, 22 T cell receptor beta chains from the same sample are listed, as sequenced in a study of blood T cell repertoires in COVID-19. Only in-frame clones appear in the TCRdb table, and some are missing; sequencing was by immunoSEQ multiplex PCR. The table records 200,000 to 300,000 clones, just under 85% of them present only once. Sequencing input: peripheral blood. Receptors originate from a man between 45 and 60 years old with acute or convalescent COVID-19.

The chain carries TRBV28 and TRBJ1-2; unclear D gene. V gave up 5 bases and J gave up 4 bases, with 20 bases separating them. Germline CDR1 is MDHEN and CDR2 is SYDVKM. The CDR3 runs 16 residues. The CDR3 DNA sequence: TGTGCCAGCAGTACCCCTCGGGAGGGAGGCTTCTATGGCTACACCTTC. It yields the protein CASSTPREGGFYGYTF.

This clone was recorded only once. The CDR3 sequence is CAWSSGQGFSPLHF. CDR3 DNA: TGTGCCTGGAGTTCGGGACAGGGGTTTTCACCCCTCCACTTT. V usage is TRBV30 and J usage is TRBJ1-6; 10 bases align to TRBD1. V was pared by 2 bases and J by 9 bases, with 4 bases of the junction left unmatched. This CDR3 comprises 14 residues. Looked up from germline, CDR1 is GTSNPN and CDR2 is SVGIG (reference sequence).

The chain has TRBV19 and TRBJ2-7; the match to TRBD1 covers 10 bases. Unmatched junction bases numbered 6, after V lost 2 bases and J lost 2 bases. This CDR3 region has 16 residues. Germline CDR1 reads LNHDA; CDR2 reads SQIVND (reference sequence). CDR3 sequence reads: CASSIRVDRGPYEQYF. CDR3 coding DNA: TGTGCCAGTAGTATAAGGGTCGACAGGGGGCCCTACGAGCAGTACTTC.

V usage is TRBV28 and J usage is TRBJ2-5; 12 nucleotides agree with TRBD2. Germline assignment: CDR1 MDHEN and CDR2 SYDVKM. The CDR3 extends over 16 amino acids. V was clipped by 2 bases and J by 5 bases; unmatched bases: 6. The CDR3 DNA reads as TGTGCCAGCAGTTTACGACTAGCGGGGGTAGGGGAGACCCAGTACTTC. Amino acids: CASSLRLAGVGETQYF.

J is TRBJ2-6 and V is TRBV6-5; maybe TRBD1 (5 bases). Germline CDR1 MNHEY, CDR2 SVGAGI. V was shortened by 0 bases and J by 0 bases, with 6 bases between the two germline ends. This CDR3 spans 16 amino acids. CDR3 sequence reads: CASSYSGDSGANVLTF. CDR3 in DNA: TGTGCCAGCAGTTACTCAGGGGACTCTGGGGCCAACGTCCTGACTTTC.

Only one count was recorded for this clone. V usage is TRBV30 and J usage is TRBJ1-1; no reliable D call. CDR3 size: 13 residues. V gave up 0 bases and J gave up 3 bases, with 8 bases separating them. Germline values: CDR1 GTSNPN, CDR2 SVGIG (reference sequence). The CDR3 here is CAWSVIPDTEAFF. The CDR3 DNA is TGTGCCTGGAGTGTCATTCCGGACACTGAAGCTTTCTTT.

This clone was seen more than once but under ten times. This sequence joins TRBV20-1 and TRBJ2-7; 10 bases are a match to TRBD1. This CDR3 has 16 amino acids. Trimming took 3 bases from V and 0 from J; bases not matched to a gene: 8. Germline CDR1 reads DFQATT; CDR2 reads SNEGSKA (reference sequence). CDR3 protein: CSASGFGDRGSYEQYF. The CDR3 DNA is TGCAGTGCTAGTGGGTTTGGGGACAGGGGCTCCTACGAGCAGTACTTC.

The rearrangement links TRBV27 to TRBJ1-5, with D possibly being TRBD1 (5 bases). The CDR3 loop spans 18 amino acids. CDR1 MNHEY and CDR2 SMNVEV come from the germline V gene (reference sequence). V was cut by 1 base and J by 6 bases, with 22 bases left in between. CDR3 DNA sequence: TGTGCCAGCAGTTTATTCACCCATCCTCAGGGCCCCCCTCAGCCCCAGCATTTT. Amino acid sequence: CASSLFTHPQGPPQPQHF.

This clone was seen a few times. This specimen includes other DNA sequences encoding the same CDR3. The chain joins TRBV18 to TRBJ1-5, with 10 bases lining up with TRBD1. Germline V gene sequence: CDR1 KGHSH, CDR2 LQKENI. The CDR3 extends over 15 amino acids. Losses at the gene ends were 1 base for V and 4 bases for J; bases not matched to a gene: 1. For the CDR3, the DNA is TGTGCCAGCTCACCACAGGGACAGGGGAATCAGCCCCAGCATTTT. It codes for CASSPQGQGNQPQHF.

The chain's CDR3 is CASSYRAEAFF. DNA of the CDR3: TGTGCCAGCAGTTACAGAGCTGAAGCTTTCTTT. The chain employs TRBV27 and TRBJ1-1, with no clear D. V shed 4 bases and J shed 6 bases, with 6 bases lying between them. Germline CDR1 reads MNHEY; CDR2 reads SMNVEV (reference sequence). The CDR3 contains 11 residues.

The genes are TRBV7-9 and TRBJ2-7, with a tentative D call TRBD1 (5 bases). The germline V gene has CDR1 SEHNR and CDR2 FQNEAQ (reference sequence). V dropped 5 bases and J dropped 1 base, with 21 bases sitting between them. The CDR3 contains 17 residues. The CDR3 here is CASSPTNPRVRSYEQYF. CDR3 DNA sequence: TGTGCCAGCAGCCCAACGAACCCCAGGGTAAGGTCCTACGAGCAGTACTTC. The full variable domain, its missing parts supplied by reference TRBV7-9 and TRBJ2-7, is DTGVSQNPRHKITKRGQNVTFRCDPISEHNRLYWYRQTLGQGPEFLTYFQNEAQLEKSRLLSDRFSAERPKGSFSTLEIQRTEQGDSAMYLCASSPTNPRVRSYEQYFGPGTRLTVT.

This chain uses TRBV5-1 with TRBJ2-1; 8 positions agree with TRBD1. The trim removed 2 bases at V and 9 bases at J, leaving 4 bases unmatched. This CDR3 has 13 residues. The germline V gene encodes CDR1 SGHRS and CDR2 YFSETQ. Here the CDR3 reads CASSLRTGTEQFF. The CDR3 DNA is TGCGCCAGCAGCTTACGGACAGGGACTGAGCAGTTCTTC.

The rearrangement uses TRBV28 and TRBJ2-7; perhaps TRBD1 as D (6 bases). V lost 9 bases and J lost 3, with 15 bases in between. CDR3 length equals 13 residues. Germline assignment: CDR1 MDHEN and CDR2 SYDVKM. The DNA for the CDR3 is TGTGCCAGTTTTGGGGGCAGACACTACGAGCAGTACTTC. Its translation is CASFGGRHYEQYF.

The V call is TRBV19, the J call TRBJ1-4; 7 bases align to TRBD1. The junction had 18 bases not matched to a gene; V was cut back by 3 bases and J by 11 bases. CDR3 length equals 17 residues. Germline assignment: CDR1 LNHDA and CDR2 SQIVND (reference sequence). CDR3 sequence: CASSIPPSRQGGWKLFF. The CDR3 coding sequence is TGTGCCAGTAGTATTCCCCCCTCCCGACAGGGAGGATGGAAACTGTTTTTT.

This chain joins TRBV12-3 or TRBV12-4 and TRBJ2-3; weak D call: TRBD2 (5 bases). This CDR3 region has 13 residues. Trimming pared 6 bases from V and 0 bases from J, leaving 7 bases between. CDR3 amino acids: CASRSGSTDTQYF. CDR3 in DNA: TGTGCCAGCAGGTCGGGGAGCACAGATACGCAGTATTTT.

The genes are TRBV5-4 and TRBJ1-2; TRBD1 matches 7 bases. The CDR3 has 14 residues. CDR1 and CDR2 (germline): SGHNT, YYREEE (reference sequence). V shed 1 base and J 2 bases; nucleotides not matched to a gene: 2. The CDR3 region is CASSLNRGNYGYTF. The CDR3 DNA reads TGTGCCAGCAGCTTGAACAGGGGAAACTATGGCTACACCTTC.

The chain links TRBV6-5 to TRBJ2-7; D remains unclear. From germline, CDR1 is MNHEY and CDR2 SVGAGI. The CDR3 spans 15 residues. The V and J ends lost 7 bases and 0 bases respectively, with 16 bases between them. The CDR3 loop reads CASTPTTLSSYEQYF. In nucleotides, the CDR3 is TGTGCCAGCACCCCCACTACCCTCAGCTCCTACGAGCAGTACTTC.

This chain links TRBV4-1 with TRBJ2-7, with a tentative D call TRBD2 (5 bases). The length of the CDR3 is 13 residues. Trimming stripped 4 bases from V and 7 bases from J, with 14 bases between. Germline-derived CDR1 and CDR2 are MGHRA and YSYEKL. CDR3 loop: CASSLSVGEEQYF. The CDR3 bases are TGCGCCAGCAGCCTAAGTGTCGGGGAAGAGCAGTACTTC.

This clone was observed a single time. The chain uses TRBV7-9 and TRBJ2-3; 7 nucleotides agree with TRBD2. The CDR3 loop spans 16 amino acids. The V gene end was trimmed by 7 bases and the J gene end by 3 bases; junction bases not matched to a gene: 13. Germline assignment: CDR1 SEHNR and CDR2 FQNEAQ (reference sequence). CDR3 sequence reads: CASTRAGGSETDTQYF. The CDR3 nucleotides read TGTGCCAGCACTCGCGCCGGGGGGTCGGAAACAGATACGCAGTATTTT.

This chain uses TRBV2 with TRBJ2-2; 11 nucleotides match TRBD2. Trimming removed 5 bases from V and 7 bases from J; junction bases left unmatched: 9. Per germline, CDR1 SNHLY and CDR2 FYNNEI. The CDR3 runs 16 residues. CDR3 in amino acids: CASSRQLAGVNGELFF. As DNA, the CDR3 is TGTGCCAGCAGTAGGCAACTAGCGGGAGTTAACGGGGAGCTGTTTTTT.

The J gene is TRBJ2-5, the V gene TRBV11-2; D gene uncertain. V gave up 5 bases and J gave up 2 bases, with 18 bases separating them. CDR3 size: 16 residues. The germline gives CDR1 SGHAT, CDR2 FQNNGV. CDR3 DNA sequence: TGTGCCAGCAGCACCCTTCCTAACTTACTTCAAGAGACCCAGTACTTC. The encoded protein is CASSTLPNLLQETQYF.

About this clone: The same CDR3 can be traced to other DNA sequences in this sample. The chain uses TRBV6-5 and TRBJ2-1; D is ambiguous. In germline, CDR1 is MNHEY, CDR2 SVGAGI. CDR3 size: 13 residues. V was pared by 2 bases and J by 4 bases, with 6 bases between. The CDR3 loop reads CASSYRSYNEQFF. CDR3 nucleotide sequence: TGTGCCAGCAGTTACCGGTCATACAATGAGCAGTTCTTC.